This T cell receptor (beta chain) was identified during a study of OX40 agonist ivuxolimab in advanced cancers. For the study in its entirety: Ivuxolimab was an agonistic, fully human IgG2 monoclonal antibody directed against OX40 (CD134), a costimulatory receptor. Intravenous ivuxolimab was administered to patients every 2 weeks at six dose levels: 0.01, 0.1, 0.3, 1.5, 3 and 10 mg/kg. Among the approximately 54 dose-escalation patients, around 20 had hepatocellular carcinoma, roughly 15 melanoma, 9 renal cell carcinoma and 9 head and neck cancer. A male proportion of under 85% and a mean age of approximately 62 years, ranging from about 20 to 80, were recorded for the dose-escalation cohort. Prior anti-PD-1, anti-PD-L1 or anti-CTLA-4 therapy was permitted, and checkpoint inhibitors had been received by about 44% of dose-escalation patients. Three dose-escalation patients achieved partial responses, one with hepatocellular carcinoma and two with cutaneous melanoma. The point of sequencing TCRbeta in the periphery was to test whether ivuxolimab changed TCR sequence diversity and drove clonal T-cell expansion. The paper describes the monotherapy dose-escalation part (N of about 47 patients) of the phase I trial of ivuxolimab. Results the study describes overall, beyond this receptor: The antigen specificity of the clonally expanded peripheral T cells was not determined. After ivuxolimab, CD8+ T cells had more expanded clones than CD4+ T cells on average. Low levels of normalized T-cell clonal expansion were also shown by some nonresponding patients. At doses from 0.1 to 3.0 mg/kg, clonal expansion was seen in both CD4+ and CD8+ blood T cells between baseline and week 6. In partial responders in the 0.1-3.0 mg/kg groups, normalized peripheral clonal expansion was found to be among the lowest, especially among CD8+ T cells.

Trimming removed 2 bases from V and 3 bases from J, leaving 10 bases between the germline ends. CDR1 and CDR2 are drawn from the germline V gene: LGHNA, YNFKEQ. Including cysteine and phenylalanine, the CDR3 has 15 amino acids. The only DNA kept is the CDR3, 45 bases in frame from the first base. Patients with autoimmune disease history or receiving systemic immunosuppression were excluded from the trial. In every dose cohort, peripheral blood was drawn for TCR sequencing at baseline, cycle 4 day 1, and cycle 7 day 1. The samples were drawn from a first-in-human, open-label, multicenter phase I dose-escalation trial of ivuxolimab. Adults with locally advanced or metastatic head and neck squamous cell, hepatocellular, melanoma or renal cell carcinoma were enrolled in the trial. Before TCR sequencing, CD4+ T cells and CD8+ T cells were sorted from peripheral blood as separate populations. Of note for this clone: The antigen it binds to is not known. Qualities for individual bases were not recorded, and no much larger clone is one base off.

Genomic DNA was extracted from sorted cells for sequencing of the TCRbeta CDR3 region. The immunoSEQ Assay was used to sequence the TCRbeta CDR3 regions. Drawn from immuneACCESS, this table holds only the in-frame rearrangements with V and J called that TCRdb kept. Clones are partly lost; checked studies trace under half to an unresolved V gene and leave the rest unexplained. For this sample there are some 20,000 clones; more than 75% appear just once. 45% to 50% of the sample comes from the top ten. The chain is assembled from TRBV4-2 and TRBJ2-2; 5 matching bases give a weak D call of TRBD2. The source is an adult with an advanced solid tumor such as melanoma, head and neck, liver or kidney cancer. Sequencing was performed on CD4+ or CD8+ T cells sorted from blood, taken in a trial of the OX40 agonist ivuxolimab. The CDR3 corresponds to CASSQLEVDTGELFF. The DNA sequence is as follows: TGTGCCAGCAGCCAATTGGAGGTCGACACCGGGGAGCTGTTTTTT.